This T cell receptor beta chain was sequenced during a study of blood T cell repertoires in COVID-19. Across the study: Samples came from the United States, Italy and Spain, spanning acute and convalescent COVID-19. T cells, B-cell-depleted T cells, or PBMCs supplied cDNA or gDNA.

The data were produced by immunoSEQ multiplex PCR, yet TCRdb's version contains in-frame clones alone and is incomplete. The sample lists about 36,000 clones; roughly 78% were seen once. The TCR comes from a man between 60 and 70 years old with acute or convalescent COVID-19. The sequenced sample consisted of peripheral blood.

The CDR3 DNA reads as TGTGCCAGCAGTTTCTCGGGAGGGGACACTGAAGCTTTCTTT. Translating gives CASSFSGGDTEAFF. V gene TRBV27 combines with J gene TRBJ1-1; perhaps TRBD1 as D (5 bases). Looked up from germline, CDR1 is MNHEY and CDR2 is SMNVEV (reference sequence). Trimming left V 3 bases short and J 3 bases short, with 11 bases between. CDR3 length: 14 amino acids.